This is a list of T cell receptor beta chains from one sample in a study of metastatic and nonmetastatic thyroid tumors. TCRdb re-clonotyped the PCR reads via MiXCR. The data hold tens of thousands of clones, with approximately 12% observed a single time. The sequencing input was tumor tissue. The receptors come from a female donor with papillary thyroid cancer or a benign thyroid nodule (not recorded which). Some clones in this sample may be carry-over from other donors' samples. CDR3s include the opening cysteine and the closing phenylalanine or tryptophan. A D gene is named only where the DNA matches it firmly. Size tells how often a clone was seen (once, few, many) or the class of an expanded clone, and some rows leave it out.

TRBV6-1	TRBJ1-2	.	many	TGTGCCAGCAGGGGAGGGGCTTCCGCGGGCTACACCTTC	CASRGGASAGYTF
TRBV5-1	TRBJ2-7	.	many	TGCGCCAGCAGCTTGGAGCAGGGTATGTACGAGCAGTACTTC	CASSLEQGMYEQYF
TRBV6-4	TRBJ2-1	TRBD2	many	TGTGCCACCCGAGCGGGAGGCTCAGATGAGCAGTTCTTC	CATRAGGSDEQFF
TRBV24-1	TRBJ2-2	.	many	TGTGCCACCAGTGATTACGTGCAGGGGTCTAAGCTGTTTTTT	CATSDYVQGSKLFF
TRBV6-1	TRBJ1-1	TRBD1	.	TGTGCCAGCATCCTAGGGACAGGGGACACTGAAGCTTTCTTT	CASILGTGDTEAFF
TRBV5-1	TRBJ2-1	.	.	TGCGCCAGCAGGGGGGGCGGACCCTACAATGAGCAGTTCTTC	CASRGGGPYNEQFF
TRBV7-6	TRBJ2-5	TRBD2	few	TGTGCCAGCAGTGAAGAGCTAGCGGGAGCTGCGGTCGGGGAGACCCAGTACTTC	CASSEELAGAAVGETQYF
TRBV20-1	TRBJ1-2	.	many	TGCAGTGCTAGAGATCCCCAACGGGGGGCTGGCTATGGCTACACCTTC	CSARDPQRGAGYGYTF
TRBV29-1	TRBJ2-1	TRBD2	many	TGCAGCGTGCAATGGAGACTAGCGGGAGGGAATGAGCAGTTCTTC	CSVQWRLAGGNEQFF
TRBV15	TRBJ1-1	.	many	TGTGCCACCAGCAGAGAAGGAAGGGGTGAAGCTTTCTTT	CATSREGRGEAFF
TRBV6-6	TRBJ2-3	.	many	TGTGCCAGCAGTTACTCGATGACAGGTTCTACGCAGTATTTT	CASSYSMTGSTQYF
TRBV7-6	TRBJ2-7	TRBD2	.	TGTGCCAGTAGCCCCCGGACTAGCGGGAGGTCCTACGAGCAGTACTTC	CASSPRTSGRSYEQYF
TRBV7-6	TRBJ1-1	.	.	TGTGCCAGCAGACCCGACAGGAACACTGAAGCTTTCTTT	CASRPDRNTEAFF
TRBV30	TRBJ2-3	.	many	TGTGCCTGCCGGGAGTTTGCGGAGCAAACAGATACGCAGTATTTT	CACREFAEQTDTQYF
TRBV12-3/TRBV12-4	TRBJ2-3	.	many	TGTGCCAGCAGGGGGGCTAGCGTGAGGTGGAATACGCAGTATTTT	CASRGASVRWNTQYF
TRBV15	TRBJ2-1	TRBD2	many	TGTGCCACCAGCGTTAGACTAGCGGGAGGGCAGTTCTTC	CATSVRLAGGQFF
TRBV7-2	TRBJ2-3	.	many	TGTGCCAGCAGCCAAGTCGGGAGAACCGATACGCAGTATTTT	CASSQVGRTDTQYF
TRBV27	TRBJ1-1	.	many	TGTGCCAGCAGTTTAAGTAACAGCCTGAACACTGAAGCTTTCTTT	CASSLSNSLNTEAFF
TRBV12-5	TRBJ1-1	.	few	TGTGCTAGTGGGCCTCCGGAGGGTTCCACTGAAGCTTTCTTT	CASGPPEGSTEAFF
TRBV24-1	TRBJ1-4	TRBD1	many	TGTGCCACCAGTGACAACGGACAGGGTAATGAAAAACTGTTTTTT	CATSDNGQGNEKLFF
TRBV11-2	TRBJ2-7	TRBD1	many	TGTGCCAGCAGCCAATCAGGGGGCCCTTACGAGCAGTACTTC	CASSQSGGPYEQYF
TRBV5-1	TRBJ2-7	TRBD1	many	TGCGCCAGCAGCTTGACAGGGGATGGCTACGAGCAGTACTTC	CASSLTGDGYEQYF
TRBV6-2/TRBV6-3	TRBJ1-2	.	many	TGTGCCAGCACTCCCCGGGAGAGGGAACGCTATGGCTACACCTTC	CASTPRERERYGYTF
TRBV13	TRBJ2-1	TRBD2	many	TGTGCCAGCAGCTTGACTAGCGGACCTTCCTACAATGAGCAGTTCTTC	CASSLTSGPSYNEQFF
TRBV12-3/TRBV12-4	TRBJ2-4	.	.	TGTGCCAGAAGTTTGTCAGTAGCGGCTAAAAACATTCAGTACTTC	CARSLSVAAKNIQYF
TRBV12-3/TRBV12-4	TRBJ2-7	.	few	TGTGCCAGCAGCCTCACCCCGACGGGGACATACGAGCAGTACTTC	CASSLTPTGTYEQYF
TRBV25-1	TRBJ2-5	.	many	TGTGCCAGCACCGGTCGCAGGGACCAAGAGACCCAGTACTTC	CASTGRRDQETQYF
TRBV29-1	TRBJ2-1	TRBD2	many	TGCAGCGTTGAAATGGGACTAGCGCTAGAAAAAAGCTCCTACAATGAGCAGTTCTTC	CSVEMGLALEKSSYNEQFF
TRBV20-1	TRBJ2-3	.	many	TGCAGTGCCACCACTAGCACAGATACGCAGTATTTT	CSATTSTDTQYF
TRBV7-9	TRBJ1-1	.	many	TGTGCCAGCCAATCTCCGGGGGGCACTGAAGCTTTCTTT	CASQSPGGTEAFF
TRBV13	TRBJ2-7	TRBD2	many	TGTGCCAGCAGCCCCCAACGCCTCGGCCGGACTAGCGGGGGCTACGAGCAGTACTTC	CASSPQRLGRTSGGYEQYF
TRBV11-2	TRBJ2-7	TRBD2	.	TGTGCCAGCAGCCAAGGACTAGCGGGGTCCTCCTACGAGCAGTACTTC	CASSQGLAGSSYEQYF
TRBV20-1	TRBJ2-7	TRBD1	.	TGCAGTGCTAGAGGAGGACAGGGTTTAGACGAGCAGTACTTC	CSARGGQGLDEQYF
TRBV11-3	TRBJ1-6	.	many	TGTGCCAGCAGCTTACGTGGCCAGGGGAATTCACCCCTCCACTTT	CASSLRGQGNSPLHF
TRBV5-1	TRBJ2-5	.	many	TGCGCCAGCAGCTTGGGGACAGTTCAAGAGACCCAGTACTTC	CASSLGTVQETQYF
TRBV12-3/TRBV12-4	TRBJ2-3	TRBD2	many	TGTGCCAGCAGCCTAAGACTAGCCAAAGGAGATACGCAGTATTTT	CASSLRLAKGDTQYF
TRBV6-2/TRBV6-3	TRBJ2-3	TRBD1	.	TGTGCCAGCAGTTACTCGAAGGGGACAGGGGGCCCCCGCGCCCCATCAGATACGCAGTATTTT	CASSYSKGTGGPRAPSDTQYF
TRBV5-5	TRBJ1-1	.	many	TGTGCCAGCAGCCCCAGGTCGAACACTGAAGCTTTCTTT	CASSPRSNTEAFF
TRBV12-3/TRBV12-4	TRBJ2-5	.	many	TGTGCCAGCAGCCAATTCGACGGGAAGACCCAGTACTTC	CASSQFDGKTQYF
TRBV20-1	TRBJ2-1	.	many	TGCAGTGCTGACACCCCGGAGGGTGAGCAGTTCTTC	CSADTPEGEQFF
TRBV12-3/TRBV12-4	TRBJ2-1	.	.	TGTGCCAGAAGTCTCGGGCCGAGGGGTGAGCAGTTCTTC	CARSLGPRGEQFF
TRBV4-2	TRBJ1-3	.	many	TGTGCCAGCAGCCAGCCAGGGGCCTCTGGAAACACCATATATTTT	CASSQPGASGNTIYF
TRBV7-9	TRBJ2-5	.	many	TGTGCCAGCAGCTTTGGGGGGCGGGAGACCCAGTACTTC	CASSFGGRETQYF
TRBV5-1	TRBJ2-5	TRBD2	many	TGCGCCAGCAGCTACCTGAGTGTAGCGGGAGATCTTGCGACCCAGTACTTC	CASSYLSVAGDLATQYF
TRBV24-1	TRBJ2-7	.	many	TGTGCCACCAGTCAGGGGGGAAACGAGCAGTACTTC	CATSQGGNEQYF
TRBV19	TRBJ2-5	.	many	TGTGCCAGTTCTACCGGGACCCAAGAGACCCAGTACTTC	CASSTGTQETQYF
TRBV5-1	TRBJ1-2	.	many	TGCGCCAGCAGCTTGGGATCGGGGGGCCCTAACTATGGCTACACCTTC	CASSLGSGGPNYGYTF
TRBV30	TRBJ2-3	TRBD2	.	TGTGCCTGGAGTGTAAGAGCGGGAGGGCCAGGCACAGATACGCAGTATTTT	CAWSVRAGGPGTDTQYF
TRBV19	TRBJ2-1	.	.	TGTGCCAGTAGTATGGGGCGTGGTCTTATGTATGAGCAGTTCTTC	CASSMGRGLMYEQFF
TRBV12-3/TRBV12-4	TRBJ1-1	TRBD1	many	TGTGCCAGCAGTTTCGTTGCCGGGACAGGGCGGAATGAAGCTTTCTTT	CASSFVAGTGRNEAFF
TRBV11-2	TRBJ2-1	.	many	TGTGCCAGCAGCTTAGGAGGGGCGGGAAACAATGAGCAGTTCTTC	CASSLGGAGNNEQFF
TRBV6-1	TRBJ2-3	TRBD2	.	TGTGCCAGCAGTCGCATAAGCGGGATCACATATACGCAGTATTTT	CASSRISGITYTQYF
TRBV5-1	TRBJ2-6	.	many	TGCGCCAGCAGCCTCGGACAGCTCATCTCTGGGGCCAACGTCCTGACTTTC	CASSLGQLISGANVLTF
TRBV6-1	TRBJ1-4	.	many	TGTGCCAGCACACAGGTTGGCGAAAAACTGTTTTTT	CASTQVGEKLFF
TRBV5-6	TRBJ1-1	.	few	TGTGCCAGCAGCACCCGAGGCTGGGCCGCCCCGAACACTGAAGCTTTCTTT	CASSTRGWAAPNTEAFF
TRBV6-1	TRBJ1-5	TRBD1	many	TGTGCCAGCAGTGTCTCCCCCCCTCGCGGGACAGTCAATCAGCCCCAGCATTTT	CASSVSPPRGTVNQPQHF
TRBV5-8	TRBJ1-5	.	many	TGTGCCAACTCTCGGGGAGATAGCAATCAGCCCCAGCATTTT	CANSRGDSNQPQHF
TRBV6-1	TRBJ2-1	.	.	TGTGCCAGCAGAACTTTTCCGGGGAAGCAGTTCTTC	CASRTFPGKQFF
TRBV20-1	TRBJ2-7	.	.	TGCAGTGCTAGCACCTGGCCATTATACGATCAGTACTTC	CSASTWPLYDQYF
TRBV12-3/TRBV12-4	TRBJ1-4	TRBD1	many	TGTGCCAGCAGTTACAGGGGGCGAGAGAATGAAAAACTGTTTTTT	CASSYRGRENEKLFF